This TCR beta chain was recorded in a study of T cells in Graves' hyperthyroidism and ophthalmopathy. Ten or more counts support this clonotype. The CDR3 length is 14 residues. CDR1 is MDHEN, CDR2 SYDVKM, per germline. V lost 9 bases and J 4 bases, leaving 18 bases between the germline ends. The TCR beta CDR3 regions underwent amplification using RNA transcripts as the source. HTBI primers were the set used in a first-round RT-PCR of the TCR CDR3. TCRdb redid the calling of the multiplex PCR reads with MiXCR, one entry per CDR3 protein. The table has 500,000 to 550,000 distinct CDR3 sequences, 20% seen once; the top ten hold 26%.

What was sequenced was blood. This TCR came from a man aged 18 to 30 with Graves' hyperthyroidism. The V call is TRBV28, the J call TRBJ1-2; D is ambiguous. The DNA for the CDR3 is TGTGCCAGTATCCGGGCAGGAAAAAGCTATGGCTACACCTTC. It codes for CASIRAGKSYGYTF.